This passage covers 12 T cell receptor beta chains from one sample sequenced in a study of blood T cell repertoires in COVID-19. Repertoires were generated with immunoSEQ multiplex PCR, while TCRdb's copy carries only in-frame clones and drops some. Here the sample spans around 160,000 clones, approximately 87% being singletons. Sequenced material: PBMCs or T cells enriched from blood (not recorded which). The receptors stem from a woman in her twenties or thirties with acute COVID-19.

The chain recombines TRBV18 with TRBJ1-1, with D tentatively TRBD1 (5 bases). The CDR3 is 15 amino acids. Trimming shortened V by 0 bases and J by 4 bases, and 12 bases separated the two germline ends. The germline CDR1 and CDR2 sequences are KGHSH and LQKENI. CDR3: CASSPPVRQPTEAFF. CDR3 DNA: TGTGCCAGCTCACCACCTGTCCGACAGCCCACTGAAGCTTTCTTT.

A word on this clone: Without the conserved terminal phenylalanine or tryptophan, this CDR3 likely stems from a read error. The DNA is left out, because the CDR3 cannot be placed on it with certainty; the CDR3 is given as TCRdb lists it. The chain uses TRBV2 and TRBJ1-4; whether TRBD1, the table's D call, matches the DNA was not checked. Germline assignment: CDR1 SNHLY and CDR2 FYNNEI. The CDR3 region is 12 residues in length, termini included. CDR3 in amino acids: CASSGTGGEVRS.

This chain links TRBV20-1 with TRBJ1-5; the D gene is possibly TRBD1 (5 bases). CDR1 is DFQATT and CDR2 is SNEGSKA in the germline V gene (reference sequence). V shed 5 bases and J shed 12 bases, with 14 bases lying between them. The CDR3 runs 11 residues. In DNA, the CDR3 is TGCAGTGCTGGGAGGACAACTTTCCAGCATTTT. It specifies CSAGRTTFQHF.

This clone showed up just once. The CDR3, as DNA: TGTGCCAGCAGGCCACCGAGGGTTGGCACTGAAGCTTTCTTT. This translates into CASRPPRVGTEAFF. The J gene is TRBJ1-1, the V gene TRBV28; D is ambiguous. Per the germline V gene, CDR1 is MDHEN and CDR2 is SYDVKM. This CDR3 contains 14 residues. V dropped 6 bases and J dropped 4 bases, with 15 bases sitting between them.

Only one count was recorded for this clone. This chain links TRBV5-4 with TRBJ1-4, with D perhaps TRBD1 (5 bases). Trimming removed 0 bases at V and 8 bases at J, with 8 bases between. This CDR3 spans 13 amino acids. Germline V CDR1 and CDR2: SGHNT, YYREEE (reference sequence). CDR3 sequence (DNA): TGTGCCAGCAGCTTGGCGGGGGGAGAAAAACTGTTTTTT. Amino acid sequence: CASSLAGGEKLFF.

V usage is TRBV18 and J usage is TRBJ1-2, with TRBD1 matching over 9 bases. V dropped 3 bases and J dropped 0; count of bases not matched to a gene: 2. CDR1 and CDR2 from the germline V gene are KGHSH and LQKENI. The CDR3 totals 15 residues. The CDR3 sequence is CASSPGTGSNYGYTF. The CDR3, as DNA: TGTGCCAGCTCACCCGGGACAGGGTCTAACTATGGCTACACCTTC.

This sequence joins TRBV27 and TRBJ1-5; D call uncertain. The CDR3 is 15 residues long. V lost 6 bases and J lost 1, with 13 bases in between. Germline values: CDR1 MNHEY, CDR2 SMNVEV (reference sequence). This chain's CDR3 is CASRAGEESNQPQHF. The CDR3 DNA follows: TGTGCCAGCAGGGCCGGGGAGGAGAGCAATCAGCCCCAGCATTTT.

The gene calls are TRBV27 and TRBJ2-7, with 10 bases matching TRBD1. The CDR3 totals 14 residues. Germline CDR1 reads MNHEY; CDR2 reads SMNVEV (reference sequence). J was trimmed by 3 bases and V by 10 bases; bases with no gene match: 9. CDR3 DNA: TGTGCCACCAAACCAGACAGGGGGCACTACGAGCAGTACTTC. The encoded protein is CATKPDRGHYEQYF.

The rearrangement joins TRBV2 to TRBJ1-4; D is unclear. The CDR3 runs to 16 residues. Looked up from germline, CDR1 is SNHLY and CDR2 is FYNNEI. V lost 4 bases and J lost 4, with 16 bases in between. CDR3 sequence reads: CASSGGFAGYNEKLFF. CDR3 nucleotide sequence: TGTGCCAGCAGTGGGGGTTTTGCGGGCTATAATGAAAAACTGTTTTTT.

CDR3 sequence reads: CASRRPGTGVTEAFF. The DNA of the CDR3 is TGTGCCAGTAGACGGCCCGGGACAGGGGTCACTGAAGCTTTCTTT. The chain combines TRBV19 with TRBJ1-1; 10 nucleotides agree with TRBD1. Trimming cost V 6 bases and J 4 bases; bases outside gene matches: 8. The germline V gene encodes CDR1 LNHDA and CDR2 SQIVND (reference sequence). This CDR3 has 15 residues.

This clone was counted a single time. The rearrangement links TRBV6-5 to TRBJ1-3; D gene ambiguous. This CDR3 comprises 15 residues. Germline V lookup: CDR1 MNHEY, CDR2 SVGAGI. V was trimmed by 6 bases and J by 0 bases, leaving 12 bases between them. CDR3 amino acids: CASSRMADSGNTIYF. In DNA form, the CDR3 reads TGTGCCAGCAGCCGAATGGCAGACTCTGGAAACACCATATATTTT.

In this sample, this clone turned up a few times. The chain employs TRBV19 and TRBJ2-3; maybe TRBD2 (5 bases). The CDR3 is made up of 15 amino acids. The germline gives CDR1 LNHDA, CDR2 SQIVND (reference sequence). V was clipped by 3 bases and J by 2 bases, with 12 bases between them. As DNA, the CDR3 is TGTGCCAGTAGTATGGGAGTAGCGCACACAGATACGCAGTATTTT. Its translation is CASSMGVAHTDTQYF.